Included here is one T cell receptor (beta chain) sequence, with context. The antigen this receptor binds is unknown. No base qualities exist here, and no much larger clone lies one base off it. In total, more than 500 healthy bone marrow donors made up the cohort. At the time of sampling, all cohort members were nominally healthy, though unrecorded immune exposures were likely present. The donor was CMV seropositive and belonged to the group of around 300 seropositive cohort members. Each donor provided a peripheral blood sample, and peripheral blood mononuclear cells were used for TCR beta sequencing. The Qiagen DNeasy Blood Extraction Kit was used to extract genomic DNA from the blood cell samples. The CDR3 numbers 15 residues from cysteine through phenylalanine. The CDR3 DNA has 45 bases and is translated from base 1. V is pared back by 5 bases and J by 7 bases, with 19 bases lying between the germline termini. CDR1 MDHEN and CDR2 SYDVKM are derived from the germline V gene.

This specimen belongs to a study of cytomegalovirus exposure and HLA in healthy donors (dated by TCRdb to about 2017). With regard to the full study: According to an earlier analysis of a few hundred of the donors, some 170 million T cells yielded 100 million or so unique TCR beta sequences and less than 300 Gb of sequence data. HLA typing covered class I and class II loci at four-digit resolution. In a later genetic analysis, genome-wide SNP genotypes for about 55% of the roughly 700 donors were used, and that subset was treated as a discovery cohort. Alongside the repertoire data, information on donor age, sex, ethnicity and CMV serostatus was compiled. Of the approximately 400 genotyped donors, 81% were placed in the genetic ancestry cluster associated with self-reported Caucasian donors. On average, roughly 240,000 unique TCR beta nucleotide sequences were sequenced per donor among a few hundred genotyped donors of the cohort, with about 19% of those sequences being non-productive. The study was designed to test whether signatures of past pathogen exposure could be identified by cataloging public T cell receptors. In an earlier analysis of roughly 600 of the donors, high-throughput TCR beta sequencing was used to judge whether each TCR beta V gene segment behaved as functional or pseudogenic. Roughly 300 gigabases of sequencing data and approximately 91 million unique TCR sequences made up an early release that covered nearly 650 HLA-typed donors. All discovery cohort repertoires had been generated on a single sequencing platform. The number of donors typed differed by locus, with roughly 620-630 for A, B, C, DRB1 and DQB1, more than 500 for DQA1, 600 to 610 for DPA1, and some 440 for DPB1. Using immunosequencing, the study profiled T cell repertoires from 666 subjects and related those repertoires to cytomegalovirus serostatus. A later analysis re-analyzed previously published TCR beta repertoires from 650 to 800 donors and added high-resolution HLA genotyping to study TCR occurrence patterns. A separate validation cohort of over 95 different subjects was used in addition to the 666-subject first cohort. To predict cytomegalovirus infection status, the study combined high-throughput TCR immunosequencing, statistical association of individual TCRs with disease status, and machine learning. Because of strong linkage in the cohort, roughly five DR-DQ haplotypes were treated as single units for association and clustering. Rather than drawing on any new phenotypic data, the later analysis identified candidate immune exposures from TCR beta sequences and the way those sequences occurred across donors.

The research as a whole found: In this cohort, only TCR beta chains were sequenced, and detectable features were limited by the absence of alpha or paired-chain data. In a later analysis, HLA-associated TCR beta chains were found to be more clonally expanded and to have lower generation probabilities than equally common non-associated chains. Most CMV-associated TCR beta chains appeared to be HLA-restricted in a later analysis, and the HLA associations seemed to be driven largely by CMV exposure. The presence/absence analyses assumed that sequencing depth was roughly uniform across donors, and that assumption may not be true. A cluster of highly shared sequence variants was judged likely to represent a technical artifact of the sequencing pipeline. The earlier analysis of 587 of the donors excluded around 17 rarely observed V segments, including chromosome 9 orphons, because counts were too low. In a later analysis, several top co-occurrence clusters were reported to appear linked to parvovirus B19, influenza, CMV and Epstein-Barr virus. In vitro tests confirmed that a few of the cytomegalovirus-associated TCR beta chains recognize cytomegalovirus antigens. Compared with the approximately 670-donor mean, donors in an Asian-associated ancestry cluster had fewer N-insertions in productive TCRs, according to a later genetic analysis. Some IMGT-functional V segments, including TRBV6-2 and TRBV6-3, could not be told apart with the 87-base-pair reads, so those segments were excluded. According to the authors, the approach could potentially be generalized to other disease states and immunological phenotypes. Correlated functional status among segregating V segments might reflect linkage disequilibrium, but an unknown experimental factor could not be ruled out. Because HLA typing was unavailable for some donors at each locus, only the typed subset was used in association tests. The study listed approximately 150 TCR beta chains as associated with cytomegalovirus. In a later analysis, TCR association rates were found to vary across HLA loci, with the most associated TCRs seen for DRB1 alleles and the fewest for HLA-C alleles. A further reported finding was that TCR beta sequences accurately predicted the HLA-A and HLA-B alleles for most subjects in the first cohort. A later analysis associated approximately 17,000 TCR beta sequences with specific HLA alleles at a false discovery rate of 0.05. When HLA alleles, especially DR and DQ, strongly co-occurred, TCR associations were difficult to assign to individual alleles. V-gene and J-gene trimming of TCR beta chains was associated with a missense DCLRE1C variant in a later genetic analysis, and the association was replicated in an independent cohort. Most TCR sequences were seen in very few donors, while some public TCRs were found in many individuals. The only immune exposure information available for the cohort was CMV serostatus. Cytomegalovirus status was reported to be diagnosed by the classifier with high specificity and sensitivity in both the original and validation cohorts. Broadly in line with IMGT annotations, most TCR beta V segments showed up in productive rearrangements about 87% or about 30% of the time in an earlier analysis of several hundred of the donors.

The library was made by the immunoSEQ multiplex PCR assay. The multiplex PCR relied on a mix of 60 forward primers for TCR Vbeta segments and 13 reverse primers for TCR Jbeta segments. The CDR3 region of rearranged TCR beta genes was amplified from genomic DNA with a multiplex PCR assay. Amplified TCR beta libraries were sequenced as 87-base-pair reads on the Illumina HiSeq System. The study's own analysis went as follows. Across the 500 to 700 repertoires, a later analysis counted tens of millions of unique TCR beta chains, 9.5 million to 13 million of which were shared by at least two donors. To remove PCR and sequencing errors, raw reads were error-corrected and collapsed into unique sequences using a nearest-neighbor algorithm that merged closely related sequences. CDR3 sequences were aligned to IMGT reference sequences to assign V, D and J gene segments. For a sequence to be retained, a match of at least six nucleotides was required to both a V gene segment and a J gene segment. Rearrangements were called productive when the CDR3 lacked stop codons and stayed in frame with V and J; all others were non-productive. Following IMGT convention, CDR3 was defined as the stretch from the second conserved V-encoded cysteine to the conserved J-encoded phenylalanine. The earlier analysis of a few hundred of the donors excluded any sequence lacking an unambiguous match to a single V gene segment. In an earlier analysis of approximately 560 of the donors, a V segment was called functional when productive rearrangements were above 56.7%, and segregating when the standard deviation between donors exceeded 5%. A statistical classification framework was built to diagnose cytomegalovirus status from the catalog of TCR beta chain sequences. A later analysis assigned V and J genes by comparing TCR nucleotide sequences with IMGT/GENE-DB human TR gene sequences. The TCRdist pipeline was used in a later analysis to assign CDR3 sequences and most-parsimonious VDJ recombination scenarios. In a later analysis, every TCR beta chain was defined by the combination of its CDR3 amino acid sequence and its V-gene family, and reads without a unique V-gene family were dropped. A later analysis removed 592 highly shared, low-generation-probability nucleotide sequences to deal with suspected cross-contamination and a sequencing artifact. In a later analysis, a clonal expansion index for each public chain was calculated from normalized within-repertoire ranks of inferred template counts. A later analysis computed generation probabilities with a VDJ recombination model fitted to out-of-frame rearrangements, and checked the results against IGoR. In a later analysis, TCR-TCR, TCR-HLA and TCR-CMV co-occurrence was scored with hypergeometric tests, and a repertoire-size bias correction was applied to TCR pairs. False discovery rates were estimated in a later analysis by permuting HLA or CMV assignments 20 times. In a later analysis, co-occurring TCRs were grouped using DBSCAN, with TCRdist sequence similarity added in when clustering inside HLA-allele-positive subsets. Co-occurrence clustering excluded repertoires with fewer than 30,000 or more than 120,000 public chains, plus five with anomalous nucleotide sharing. TCRdb limited this immuneACCESS table to in-frame rearrangements with V and J called. A share of clones is missing; checked studies link under half to unresolved V genes, and the rest is unexplained. The V and J calls and clone size were taken over from that table, and D and trimming were inferred from the DNA. For this sample there are approximately 200,000 clones; 70% to 75% appear just once. About 5% of the sample comes from the top ten.

Recombination linked TRBV28 to TRBJ2-3, with a tentative D gene TRBD1 over 6 matching bases. The sequencing input was PBMCs. The receptor was derived from a man between 25 and 39 years old in good health and CMV-seropositive. The sequenced DNA is TGTGCCAGCAGTCCGACGCAGCAGGGGTTAAATACGCAGTATTTT. This sequence encodes CASSPTQQGLNTQYF.